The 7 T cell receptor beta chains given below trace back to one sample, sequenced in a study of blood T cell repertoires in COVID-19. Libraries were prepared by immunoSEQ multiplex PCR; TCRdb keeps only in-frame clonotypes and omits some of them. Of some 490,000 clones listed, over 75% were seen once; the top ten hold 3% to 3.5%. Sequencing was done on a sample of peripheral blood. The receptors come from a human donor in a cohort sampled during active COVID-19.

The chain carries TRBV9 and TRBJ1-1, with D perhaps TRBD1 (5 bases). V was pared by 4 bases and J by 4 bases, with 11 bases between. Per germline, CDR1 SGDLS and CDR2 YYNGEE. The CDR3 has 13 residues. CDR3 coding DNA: TGTGCCAGCAGCCCCCCGGGGGGCACTGAAGCTTTCTTT. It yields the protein CASSPPGGTEAFF.

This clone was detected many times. CDR3 DNA: TGTGCCAGCAGCCCGCAAGCTGCAACTAATGAAAAACTGTTTTTT. Its translation: CASSPQAATNEKLFF. This chain joins TRBV11-2 and TRBJ1-4; the D is unclear. CDR1 and CDR2 (germline): SGHAT, FQNNGV. V lost 5 bases, J lost 0 bases, and 10 bases lay in between. The CDR3 has 15 amino acids. The full variable domain, with the rest looked up from reference TRBV11-2 and TRBJ1-4, is EAGVAQSPRYKIIEKRQSVAFWCNPISGHATLYWYQQILGQGPKLLIQFQNNGVVDDSQLPKDRFSAERLKGVDSTLKIQPAKLEDSAVYLCASSPQAATNEKLFFGSGTQLSVL.

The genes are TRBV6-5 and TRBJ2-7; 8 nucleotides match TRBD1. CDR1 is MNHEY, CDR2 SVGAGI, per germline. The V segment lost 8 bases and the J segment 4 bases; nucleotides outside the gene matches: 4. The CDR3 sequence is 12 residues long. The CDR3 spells CASRQGRYEQYF. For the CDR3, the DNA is TGTGCCAGCCGACAGGGGAGGTACGAGCAGTACTTC.

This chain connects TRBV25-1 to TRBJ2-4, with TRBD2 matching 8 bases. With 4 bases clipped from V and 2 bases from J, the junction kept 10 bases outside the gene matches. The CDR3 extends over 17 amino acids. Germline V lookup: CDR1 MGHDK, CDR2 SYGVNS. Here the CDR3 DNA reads TGTGCCAGCAGTGGGGGGGGAGCGGGAGTCCCCAAAAACATTCAGTACTTC. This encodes CASSGGGAGVPKNIQYF.

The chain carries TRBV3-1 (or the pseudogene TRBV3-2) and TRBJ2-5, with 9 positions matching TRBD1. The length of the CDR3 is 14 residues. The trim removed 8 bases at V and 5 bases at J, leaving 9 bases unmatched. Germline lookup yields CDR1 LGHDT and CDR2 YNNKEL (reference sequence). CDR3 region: CASLLSGQGETQYF. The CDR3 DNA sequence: TGTGCCAGCCTGTTGTCGGGACAGGGTGAGACCCAGTACTTC.

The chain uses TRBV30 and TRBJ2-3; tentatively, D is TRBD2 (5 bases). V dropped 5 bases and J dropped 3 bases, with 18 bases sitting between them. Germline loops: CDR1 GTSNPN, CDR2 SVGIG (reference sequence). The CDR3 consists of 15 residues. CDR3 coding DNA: TGTGCCTGGGGCTTACTAGGATTCGGGACAGATACGCAGTATTTT. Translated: CAWGLLGFGTDTQYF.

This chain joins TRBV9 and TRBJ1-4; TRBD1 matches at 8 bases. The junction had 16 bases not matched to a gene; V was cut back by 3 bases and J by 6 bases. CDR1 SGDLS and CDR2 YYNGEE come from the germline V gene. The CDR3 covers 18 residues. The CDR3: CASSASARQGSMYEKLFF. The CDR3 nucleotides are TGTGCCAGCAGCGCTTCAGCTCGACAGGGGTCGATGTATGAAAAACTGTTTTTT. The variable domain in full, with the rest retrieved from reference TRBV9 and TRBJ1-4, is DSGVTQTPKHLITATGQRVTLRCSPRSGDLSVYWYQQSLDQGLQFLIQYYNGEERAKGNILERFSAQQFPDLHSELNLSSLELGDSALYFCASSASARQGSMYEKLFFGSGTQLSVL.